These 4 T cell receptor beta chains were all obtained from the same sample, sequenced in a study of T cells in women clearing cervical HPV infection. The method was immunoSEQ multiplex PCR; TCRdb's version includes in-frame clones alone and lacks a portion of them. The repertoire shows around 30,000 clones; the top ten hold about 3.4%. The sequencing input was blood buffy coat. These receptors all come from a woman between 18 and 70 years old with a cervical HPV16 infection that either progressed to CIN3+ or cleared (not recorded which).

Partial CDR3 DNA: TGTGCCAGCAGTGAGGTTTCCAGGGGGAAGCAAGAGACG. Its translation is CASSEVSRGKQET. The whole CDR3 protein reads CASSEVSRGKQETQYF. V is TRBV6-1 and J is TRBJ2-3; 7 bases match TRBD1. The observed sequence ends 3 residues before the CDR3 terminus, with the missing tail filled in from the germline J gene. This CDR3 has 16 amino acids. The V gene's germline CDR1 is MNHNS and CDR2 SASEGT.

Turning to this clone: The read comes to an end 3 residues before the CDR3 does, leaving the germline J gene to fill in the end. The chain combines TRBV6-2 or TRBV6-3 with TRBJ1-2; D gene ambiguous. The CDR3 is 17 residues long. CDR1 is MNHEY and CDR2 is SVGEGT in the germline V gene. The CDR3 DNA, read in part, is TGTGCCAGCAGTTACTCGAGTACGGCTAGCGCTGGAAATGAC. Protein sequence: CASSYSSTASAGND. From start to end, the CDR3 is CASSYSSTASAGNDYTF.

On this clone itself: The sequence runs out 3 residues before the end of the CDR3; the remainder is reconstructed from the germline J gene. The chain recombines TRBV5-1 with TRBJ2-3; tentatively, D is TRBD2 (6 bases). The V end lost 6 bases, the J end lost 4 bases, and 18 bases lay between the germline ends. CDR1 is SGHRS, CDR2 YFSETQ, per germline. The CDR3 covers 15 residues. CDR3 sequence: CASTGLGGFADTQYF. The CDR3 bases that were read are TGCGCCAGCACCGGGCTGGGGGGATTCGCAGATACG.

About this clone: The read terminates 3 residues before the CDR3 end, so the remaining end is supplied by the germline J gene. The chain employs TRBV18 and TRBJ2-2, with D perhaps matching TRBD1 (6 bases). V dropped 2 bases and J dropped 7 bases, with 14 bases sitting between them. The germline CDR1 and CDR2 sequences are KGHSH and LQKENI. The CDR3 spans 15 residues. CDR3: CASSPERQAIGELFF. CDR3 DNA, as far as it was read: TGTGCCAGCTCACCAGAGAGACAGGCGATCGGGGAG.